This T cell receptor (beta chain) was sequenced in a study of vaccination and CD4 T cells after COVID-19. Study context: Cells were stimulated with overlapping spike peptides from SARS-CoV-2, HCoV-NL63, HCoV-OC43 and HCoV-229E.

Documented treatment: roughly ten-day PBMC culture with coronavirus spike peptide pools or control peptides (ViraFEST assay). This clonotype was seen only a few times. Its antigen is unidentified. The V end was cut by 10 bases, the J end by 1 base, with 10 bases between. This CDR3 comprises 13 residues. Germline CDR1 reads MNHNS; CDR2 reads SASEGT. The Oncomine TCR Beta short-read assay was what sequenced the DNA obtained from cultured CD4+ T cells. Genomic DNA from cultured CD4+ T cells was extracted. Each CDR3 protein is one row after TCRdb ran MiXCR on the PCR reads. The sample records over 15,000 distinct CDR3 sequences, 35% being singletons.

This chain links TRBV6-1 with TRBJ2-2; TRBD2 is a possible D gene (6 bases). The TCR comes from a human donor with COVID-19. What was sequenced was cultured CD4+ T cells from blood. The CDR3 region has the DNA TGTGCCACAAGGCGGGGGAACACCGGGGAGCTGTTTTTT. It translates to CATRRGNTGELFF.